This is a list of T cell receptor beta chains from one sample in a study of blood T cell repertoires in COVID-19. Generated by immunoSEQ multiplex PCR, the TCRdb table keeps only in-frame clones and is missing some. The sample holds about 28,000 clones, around 94% seen once. What was sequenced was peripheral blood. Source of these receptors: a woman in her sixties or seventies with COVID-19, enrolled during active disease. Each CDR3 is given with its conserved first and last residue. D genes are given only for firm matches. Not all rows give a size; the values are once, few, many and, for expanded clones, a class.

CDR3: CASSLPSFGPGGTQYF; DNA: -; D: -; J: TRBJ2-3; size: -; V: TRBV28
CDR3: CASRSSQREVHEQFF; DNA: TGTGCCAGCAGATCCTCGCAGCGGGAGGTTCATGAGCAGTTCTTC; D: TRBD2; J: TRBJ2-1; size: once; V: TRBV28
CDR3: CASSLDRASTDTQYF; DNA: TGCGCCAGCAGCTTGGACAGGGCTAGCACAGATACGCAGTATTTT; D: -; J: TRBJ2-3; size: few; V: TRBV5-1
CDR3: CASSFGGQGVYEQYF; DNA: TGTGCCAGCAGTTTTGGGGGACAGGGAGTTTACGAGCAGTACTTC; D: TRBD1; J: TRBJ2-7; size: -; V: TRBV28
CDR3: CASRGGGFMNTEAFF; DNA: TGTGCCAGCCGGGGGGGTGGGTTCATGAACACTGAAGCTTTCTTT; D: -; J: TRBJ1-1; size: -; V: TRBV27
CDR3: CASSLDRANEKLFF; DNA: TGTGCCAGCAGCTTGGACAGGGCAAATGAAAAACTGTTTTTT; D: -; J: TRBJ1-4; size: -; V: TRBV5-4
CDR3: CASSIGTSGQETQYF; DNA: TGTGCCAGTAGTATTGGGACTAGCGGCCAAGAGACCCAGTACTTC; D: TRBD2; J: TRBJ2-5; size: -; V: TRBV19
CDR3: CASSYGTGAGPLHF; DNA: TGCGCCAGCAGCTACGGGACAGGGGCCGGCCCCCTCCACTTT; D: TRBD1; J: TRBJ1-6; size: few; V: TRBV5-1
CDR3: CASSLGTRDSYQPQHF; DNA: TGTGCCAGCAGCTTAGGCACACGGGACAGCTATCAGCCCCAGCATTTT; D: TRBD1; J: TRBJ1-5; size: few; V: TRBV7-8
CDR3: CASNQRGSQETQYF; DNA: TGTGCCAGCAACCAAAGGGGCAGCCAAGAGACCCAGTACTTC; D: -; J: TRBJ2-5; size: -; V: TRBV25-1
CDR3: CASSPMGLAPQYF; DNA: TGTGCCAGCAGCCCCATGGGACTAGCCCCTCAGTACTTC; D: TRBD2; J: TRBJ2-7; size: -; V: TRBV11-2
CDR3: CASSPSGIQETQYF; DNA: TGTGCCAGCTCACCAAGCGGAATACAAGAGACCCAGTACTTC; D: -; J: TRBJ2-5; size: -; V: TRBV18
CDR3: CASSRTLGQAETQYF; DNA: TGTGCCAGCAGCCGAACGTTAGGACAGGCAGAGACCCAGTACTTC; D: TRBD1; J: TRBJ2-5; size: -; V: TRBV28
CDR3: CASGQVSPYEQYF; DNA: TGTGCCAGCGGGCAGGTTTCCCCCTACGAGCAGTACTTC; D: -; J: TRBJ2-7; size: -; V: TRBV28
CDR3: CASSVEQGLFTDTQYF; DNA: TGTGCCAGCAGCGTAGAACAGGGCTTGTTCACAGATACGCAGTATTTT; D: -; J: TRBJ2-3; size: once; V: TRBV9
CDR3: CASGGTGGNSYEQYF; DNA: TGTGCCAGCGGCGGAACAGGGGGAAACTCCTACGAGCAGTACTTC; D: TRBD1; J: TRBJ2-7; size: -; V: TRBV28